The 8 T cell receptor beta chains listed next were all sequenced from one sample in a study of Graves' ophthalmopathy and Graves' hyperthyroidism. RNA transcripts were the template, and TCR beta CDR3 regions were amplified from them. After a first-round RT-PCR with HTBI primers, a second-round multiplex PCR was run. TCRdb independently ran MiXCR on the multiplex PCR reads; one entry per CDR3 protein. Of almost 750,000 distinct CDR3 sequences in the sample, roughly two fifths were seen once. Sequenced: peripheral blood. The receptor source for this set is an adult man with Graves' ophthalmopathy.

This clonotype was counted many times. The CDR3: CANNRDLGYEQYF. The DNA of the CDR3 is TGTGCCAACAACAGGGATCTCGGCTACGAGCAGTACTTC. V gene TRBV2 combines with J gene TRBJ2-7; D might be TRBD1 (6 bases). Germline values: CDR1 SNHLY, CDR2 FYNNEI. This CDR3 has 13 amino acids. The ends were cut back, 10 bases at V and 3 bases at J, with 16 bases in the middle.

Details on this clonotype: A much larger clone lies one base from this, so it may be a read error. The conserved phenylalanine or tryptophan normally closing the CDR3 is absent here, so this likely arose from a read error. The chain links TRBV10-2 to TRBJ1-1, with D hard to call. Germline V lookup: CDR1 WSHSY, CDR2 SAAADI. V gave up 5 bases and J gave up 0 bases, with 10 bases separating them. The CDR3 runs to 14 residues. The CDR3 DNA sequence: TGCGCCAGCAGTCTCCAGTACATGAACACTGAAGCTTTCCTT. This gives the protein CASSLQYMNTEAFL.

The chain links TRBV25-1 to TRBJ2-1; D is uncertain. The length of the CDR3 is 12 residues. Trimming took 1 base from V and 7 from J, leaving 5 bases between them. Germline CDR1 reads MGHDK; CDR2 reads SYGVNS. The CDR3: CASSELGNEQFF. The DNA for the CDR3 is TGTGCCAGCAGTGAATTAGGGAATGAGCAGTTCTTC. The complete variable domain, with remaining parts taken from reference TRBV25-1 and TRBJ2-1, reads EADIYQTPRYLVIGTGKKITLECSQTMGHDKMYWYQQDPGMELHLIHYSYGVNSTEKGDLSSESTVSRIRTEHFPLTLESARPSHTSQYLCASSELGNEQFFGPGTRLTVL.

This chain links TRBV12-3 or TRBV12-4 with TRBJ1-6, with D perhaps matching TRBD1 (5 bases). With 8 bases removed from V and 5 bases from J, the gap between germline ends came to 16 bases. The length of the CDR3 is 15 residues. In DNA, the CDR3 is TGTGCCAGCTCACCTCGGACACCCGATAATTCACCCCTCCACTTT. It specifies CASSPRTPDNSPLHF.

This chain connects TRBV7-2 to TRBJ1-4; D is undetermined. Germline CDR1 SGHTA, CDR2 FQGNSA. Trimming left V 5 bases short and J 3 bases short, with 13 bases between. CDR3 length: 15 amino acids. CDR3 in DNA: TGTGCCAGCAGCAGTCTGGGGTCGCCTAATGAAAAACTGTTTTTT. It is translated as CASSSLGSPNEKLFF.

The chain uses TRBV9 and TRBJ1-6; D is uncertain. The CDR3 length is 15 residues. The V gene's germline CDR1 is SGDLS and CDR2 YYNGEE. V lost 7 bases to trimming and J lost 6 bases, with 17 bases between them. CDR3 nucleotides: TGTGCCAGCTCACCAAGGAGCGGAACTAATTCACCCCTCCACTTT. It is translated as CASSPRSGTNSPLHF.

As to this clonotype: A much larger clone is a single base away; this may be a read error. This rearrangement joins TRBV10-3 to TRBJ2-7, with 8 bases matching TRBD1. Germline V gives CDR1 ENHRY, CDR2 SYGVKD. V gave up 6 bases and J gave up 0 bases; unmatched junction bases: 4. CDR3 size: 14 residues. The CDR3: CAIRDRGSSYEQYF. The CDR3 coding sequence is TGTGCCATCAGAGACAGGGGTAGCTCCTACGAGCAGTACTTC.

The rearrangement uses TRBV2 and TRBJ1-2, with TRBD1 identical over 8 bases. Germline-derived CDR1 and CDR2 are SNHLY and FYNNEI. J gave up 7 bases and V 6 bases, and 13 bases lay outside the gene matches. This CDR3 has 15 amino acids. As DNA, the CDR3 is TGTGCCAGCAGACCGCGAGGACAGGGTGAGGGTGGCTACACCTTC. As protein: CASRPRGQGEGGYTF.